The 29 T cell receptor beta chains below were found in one sample sequenced in a study. Amplification of TRBV12-4/TRBJ1-2 clonotypes used adaptor-ligated barcode primers. TCRdb re-analysed the multiplex PCR reads in MiXCR, keeping a single row per CDR3 protein. The sample yields approximately 1,100 distinct CDR3 sequences, 6.7% seen once. The specimen sequenced was memory CD4+ T cells sorted from blood. Subset reported: memory CD4+ T cells, CD4+CD45RO+CD25-. These receptors all stem from a female donor with breast cancer.

This clonotype occurred a few times. One junction end does not reproduce the germline sequence, and a read error may be involved. The genes are TRBV12-3 or TRBV12-4 and TRBJ1-2; 8 positions agree with TRBD1. The CDR3 spans 15 residues. For the CDR3, the DNA is TGTGCCAGCAGTTTATCCCGACAGGGGTACCTGGCTACACCGTTC. Translated, it gives CASSLSRQGYLATPF.

By share of the sample, this clonotype is medium-sized (0.01 to 0.1%). The genes are TRBV12-3 or TRBV12-4 and TRBJ1-2; 10 nucleotides match TRBD1. Trimming at V came to 4 bases and at J to 6 bases, leaving 8 bases not matched to a gene. This CDR3 comprises 15 residues. This CDR3 is CASSSVGTGVDGYTF. In DNA form, the CDR3 reads TGTGCCAGCAGTTCGGTGGGGACAGGGGTTGATGGCTACACCTTC.

This clonotype was detected ten times or more. A single base separates this from a much larger clone, so it may be a read error. This chain connects TRBV12-3 or TRBV12-4 to TRBJ1-2; D is unresolved. CDR3 length: 16 amino acids. In nucleotides, the CDR3 is TGTGCCAGCAGTTTCGGGCAGGCGAATTTTAACTATGGCCACACCTTC. Amino acid sequence: CASSFGQANFNYGHTF.

Judged by abundance, this clonotype is medium-sized. As DNA, the CDR3 is TGTGCCAGCAGTTTATTGGAGACACATGGCTACACCTTC. It yields the protein CASSLLETHGYTF. The chain is built from TRBV12-3 or TRBV12-4 and TRBJ1-2, with no clear D. Trimming left V 2 bases short and J 6 bases short, with 10 bases between. The CDR3 is 13 amino acids.

Sample share makes this clonotype large (0.1 to 1%). The rearrangement joins TRBV12-3 or TRBV12-4 to TRBJ1-2; D perhaps matches TRBD1 (5 bases). V was shortened by 3 bases and J by 0 bases, with 11 bases between the two germline ends. The CDR3 runs to 15 residues. This CDR3 is CASSFWDGANYGYTF. The CDR3 nucleotides are TGTGCCAGCAGTTTCTGGGACGGAGCTAACTATGGCTACACCTTC.

In this sample, this clonotype is large. The chain links TRBV12-3 or TRBV12-4 to TRBJ1-2; D not resolved. Deletions cut 3 bases from V and 4 bases from J, with 15 bases between. This CDR3 region has 15 residues. DNA for the CDR3: TGTGCCAGCAGTTTTAGGGCGAGCAGTACCTATGGCTACACCTTC. Amino acid sequence: CASSFRASSTYGYTF.

In its sample, this clonotype is medium-sized. The rearrangement uses TRBV12-3 or TRBV12-4 and TRBJ1-2; the D is unclear. Trimming stripped 3 bases from V and 8 bases from J, with 10 bases between. This CDR3 region has 12 residues. The CDR3 here is CASSFRVGGYTF. As DNA, the CDR3 is TGTGCCAGCAGTTTCCGTGTGGGAGGCTACACCTTC.

This clonotype is judged medium-sized. The chain uses TRBV12-3 or TRBV12-4 and TRBJ1-2, with 9 positions matching TRBD1. CDR3 size: 14 residues. J lost 8 bases, V lost 4 bases, and 8 bases had no gene match. DNA of the CDR3: TGTGCCAGCAGTTCTCGGGACAGGGAGGCCGGCTACACCTTC. Translating gives CASSSRDREAGYTF.

Judged by abundance, this clonotype is medium-sized. This rearrangement joins TRBV12-3 or TRBV12-4 to TRBJ1-2; the D gene is possibly TRBD1 (6 bases). V lost 3 bases, J lost 2 bases, and 10 bases lay in between. The CDR3 spans 14 residues. The chain's CDR3 is CASSLADRNYGYTF. DNA of the CDR3: TGTGCCAGCAGTTTGGCGGACAGAAACTATGGCTACACCTTC.

This clonotype is labeled medium-sized. The rearrangement links TRBV12-3 or TRBV12-4 to TRBJ1-2, with TRBD1 matching 9 bases. The CDR3 spans 14 residues. V lost 6 bases, J lost 4 bases, and 6 bases stayed unmatched. CDR3 in amino acids: CASRDRGRGYGYTF. The CDR3, as DNA: TGTGCCAGCAGGGACAGGGGACGGGGCTATGGCTACACCTTC.

This clonotype counts as medium-sized (0.01 to 0.1%). The rearrangement uses TRBV12-3 or TRBV12-4 and TRBJ1-2, with D uncertain. V dropped 5 bases and J dropped 4 bases, with 5 bases sitting between them. The CDR3 totals 11 residues. CDR3 nucleotide sequence: TGTGCCAGCAGTCGGTTCTATGGCTACACCTTC. Its protein product is CASSRFYGYTF.

By its share, this clonotype is large. This chain links TRBV12-3 or TRBV12-4 with TRBJ1-2, with D possibly being TRBD1 (5 bases). The germline V and J ends were trimmed by 1 base and 4 bases, with 10 bases remaining between them. This CDR3 is 14 amino acids long. The CDR3 region has the DNA TGTGCCAGCAGTTTAGACTGGGGCTCCTATGGCTACACCTTC. Amino acid sequence: CASSLDWGSYGYTF.

This clonotype appeared a single time. The chain uses TRBV12-3 or TRBV12-4 and TRBJ1-2; the D gene is possibly TRBD1 (5 bases). The V end lost 5 bases, the J end lost 4 bases, and 11 bases lay between the germline ends. The CDR3 contains 13 residues. The CDR3 DNA is TGTGCCAGCAGTCTACAGGAAACCTATGGCTACACCTTC. As protein: CASSLQETYGYTF.

In its sample, this clonotype is medium-sized (0.01 to 0.1%). V is TRBV12-3 or TRBV12-4 and J is TRBJ1-2; 9 positions agree with TRBD1. The CDR3 totals 18 residues. V was clipped by 2 bases and J by 5 bases; unmatched bases: 15. The CDR3 sequence: CASSLSSTGTGSRYGYTF. The CDR3 coding sequence is TGTGCCAGCAGTTTATCCTCTACCGGGACAGGGTCGAGGTATGGCTACACCTTC.

This clonotype counts as large. The CDR3 reads CASSHHWGNGYTF. In DNA, the CDR3 is TGTGCCAGCAGCCATCACTGGGGTAACGGCTACACCTTC. V usage is TRBV12-3 or TRBV12-4 and J usage is TRBJ1-2; D not resolved. Trimming pared 6 bases from V and 8 bases from J, leaving 16 bases between. The CDR3 spans 13 residues.

Sample share makes this clonotype medium-sized (0.01 to 0.1%). The rearrangement uses TRBV12-3 or TRBV12-4 and TRBJ1-2, with a tentative D call TRBD1 (5 bases). There are 14 residues in the CDR3. The germline V and J ends were trimmed by 6 bases and 4 bases, with 15 bases remaining between them. The CDR3 loop is CASRGRASGYGYTF. The CDR3 DNA reads as TGTGCCAGCAGGGGACGGGCCTCGGGCTATGGCTACACCTTC.

This clonotype is labeled medium-sized. The chain uses TRBV12-3 or TRBV12-4 and TRBJ1-2; D remains unclear. CDR3 length: 12 residues. Trimming took off 4 bases at V and 4 bases at J, with 7 bases between the two ends. The CDR3 region is CASSWVGYGYTF. The CDR3 bases are TGTGCCAGCAGTTGGGTAGGCTATGGCTACACCTTC.

This clonotype is labeled as medium-sized. The V call is TRBV12-3 or TRBV12-4, the J call TRBJ1-2; TRBD1 matches at 10 bases. This CDR3 has 15 residues. V dropped 4 bases and J dropped 7; count of bases not matched to a gene: 9. The CDR3 loop is CASSSGDRGLAGYTF. Written as DNA, the CDR3 is TGTGCCAGCAGTTCAGGGGACAGGGGATTGGCTGGCTACACCTTC.

By sample share, this clonotype is medium-sized. The chain combines TRBV12-3 or TRBV12-4 with TRBJ1-2; no reliable D call. V was trimmed by 4 bases and J by 6 bases, leaving 12 bases between them. The CDR3 contains 13 residues. The CDR3: CASSSGLADGYTF. CDR3 nucleotides: TGTGCCAGCAGTTCAGGCCTAGCCGATGGCTACACCTTC.

Relative to its sample, this clonotype is medium-sized. V usage is TRBV12-3 or TRBV12-4 and J usage is TRBJ1-2; 7 bases are shared with TRBD1. This CDR3 is 12 amino acids long. Unmatched junction bases numbered 4, after V lost 5 bases and J lost 7 bases. The CDR3 loop is CASSRTGVGYTF. CDR3 bases: TGTGCCAGCAGTAGAACAGGGGTTGGCTACACCTTC.

This clonotype was recorded many times. The chain recombines TRBV12-3 or TRBV12-4 with TRBJ1-2; weak D call: TRBD1 (5 bases). The V end was cut by 3 bases, the J end by 4 bases, with 9 bases between. The CDR3 has 13 residues. CDR3 sequence (DNA): TGTGCCAGCAGTTTTGAGGGACTCTATGGCTACACCTTC. Translation gives CASSFEGLYGYTF.

By its share, this clonotype is medium-sized. The rearrangement uses TRBV12-3 or TRBV12-4 and TRBJ1-2, with D unresolved. Trimming shortened V by 0 bases and J by 1 base, and 12 bases separated the two germline ends. This CDR3 region has 16 residues. The CDR3 sequence is CASSLAGPPINYGYTF. CDR3 nucleotides: TGTGCCAGCAGTTTAGCCGGGCCACCCATTAACTATGGCTACACCTTC.

By proportion, this clonotype is medium-sized. The chain has TRBV12-3 or TRBV12-4 and TRBJ1-2; 7 bases are shared with TRBD1. Germline trimming cut 6 bases from V and 4 bases from J; bases unmatched to any gene: 14. The CDR3 contains 16 residues. This CDR3 reads CASSLTGAHSVYGYTF. CDR3 coding DNA: TGTGCCAGCAGCCTCACAGGGGCCCACTCGGTCTATGGCTACACCTTC.

By share of the sample, this clonotype is medium-sized. CDR3 protein: CASSLLGFAYGYTF. The CDR3 DNA reads as TGTGCCAGCAGTTTATTAGGGTTTGCCTATGGCTACACCTTC. The rearrangement uses TRBV12-3 or TRBV12-4 and TRBJ1-2; D gene uncertain. Trimming removed 2 bases at V and 4 bases at J, with 11 bases between. The CDR3 contains 14 residues.

Sample share makes this clonotype medium-sized. J is TRBJ1-2 and V is TRBV12-3 or TRBV12-4; 8 positions match TRBD1. This CDR3 is 14 amino acids long. V was clipped by 9 bases and J by 3 bases; unmatched bases: 9. CDR3 bases: TGTGCCAGTCACCGGACAGGGCGCTACTATGGCTACACCTTC. This gives the protein CASHRTGRYYGYTF.

This clonotype is termed large. This rearrangement joins TRBV12-5 to TRBJ1-2; perhaps TRBD1 as D (5 bases). Per germline, CDR1 LGHNT and CDR2 FRNRAP. Trimming shortened V by 5 bases and J by 2 bases, and 15 bases separated the two germline ends. This CDR3 comprises 15 residues. The CDR3 spells CASGRGDSSNYGYTF. CDR3 sequence (DNA): TGTGCTAGTGGTCGCGGGGACTCAAGCAACTATGGCTACACCTTC. Based on the CDR3 plus reference TRBV12-5 and TRBJ1-2, the full variable domain is DARVTQTPRHKVTEMGQEVTMRCQPILGHNTVFWYRQTMMQGLELLAYFRNRAPLDDSGMPKDRFSAEMPDATLATLKIQPSEPRDSAVYFCASGRGDSSNYGYTFGSGTRLTVV.

By share, this clonotype counts as medium-sized. This rearrangement joins TRBV12-3 or TRBV12-4 to TRBJ1-2; D is uncertain. There are 11 residues in the CDR3. V shed 8 bases and J shed 7 bases, with 11 bases lying between them. In nucleotides, the CDR3 is TGTGCCAGCGACGTGGGCGGTGGCTACACCTTC. Its translation is CASDVGGGYTF.

By its share, this clonotype is medium-sized (0.01 to 0.1%). This chain uses TRBV12-3 or TRBV12-4 with TRBJ1-2; TRBD1 matches at 7 bases. CDR3 length: 16 residues. V lost 5 bases, J lost 8 bases, and 17 bases stayed unmatched. The chain's CDR3 is CASSPSDDRARAGYTF. In DNA form, the CDR3 reads TGTGCCAGCAGTCCTTCCGACGACAGGGCTAGGGCAGGCTACACCTTC.

This clonotype counts as medium-sized. The rearrangement uses TRBV12-3 or TRBV12-4 and TRBJ1-2; TRBD1 aligns across 10 bases. The CDR3 runs to 13 residues. Unmatched junction bases numbered 5, after V lost 6 bases and J lost 7 bases. Here the CDR3 reads CASSMGTGVGYTF. The CDR3 DNA sequence: TGTGCCAGCAGCATGGGGACAGGGGTTGGCTACACCTTC.